What follows is one T cell receptor beta chain and its context. The antigen it binds to is not known. No much larger clonotype is one base removed from it; base qualities were not supplied. The sample's time point label, in plain terms: about 28 days (+/-7) after the second vaccine dose. AZD1222 recipients given second doses at about 4 weeks or at about 12 weeks were pooled, since spike-specific TCR depth and breadth were not found to differ between the two schedules. Vaccinee samples were obtained from the UK trials COV001 and COV002, which included a single-blind randomized controlled phase 2/3 trial of AZD1222 (ChAdOx1 nCoV-19) in healthy adults. For TCRbeta chain sequencing, PBMC samples from trial participants were taken at day 0 and at day 28 after the second dose. This sample was taken from a study of T cell responses to AZD1222 COVID-19 vaccine listed by TCRdb under 2021. Describing the broader study: A total of just over 230 trial participants underwent TCR sequencing, of whom roughly 210 had received two doses of AZD1222 and approximately 26 had received two doses of the MenACWY control vaccine. Trial participants were enrolled by age into 18-55, 56-69 and 70-plus year subgroups, with about 150, 28 and 57 TCR-sequenced participants respectively. The study at large found these results: The 56-69-year group was small, and its depth increase did not reach significance, likely because of low power. The whole spike protein was spanned by vaccine-associated CD4 TCRs, and dominant responses were seen in regions 160-218 and 743-854. Participants were mostly white British, with more females than males. The authors suggested clonal diversity may have been underestimated. Conclusions about previously exposed vaccinees are limited, since just 5 or 6 AZD1222 recipients were seropositive for SARS-CoV-2 at baseline. No day 14 peak-response samples were available, so repertoires were characterized only after the peak T cell response. After two AZD1222 doses, both the breadth and the depth of spike-specific TCRs were significantly higher than at day 0 and than in MenACWY recipients. Nearly half of unique spike-specific TCRs reportedly recognized epitopes outside regions mutated in the B.1.351 and B.1.1.7 variants.

The CDR3 regions of human TCRbeta chains were subjected to immunosequencing. Under the source paper's analysis protocol: TCRs in the repertoires were matched against a reference library of SARS-CoV-2-specific TCRs that had been generated with the MIRA antigen-specificity platform. Breadth was defined as the fraction of unique TCRs that were SARS-CoV-2-associated, and depth was defined as the fraction of total T cells that were SARS-CoV-2-associated. Using the MIRA data, every spike-specific TCR was mapped to the spike region that the TCR reacted to and assigned to either a CD4 or a CD8 class. Log10-transformed breadth and depth values were compared by one-way ANOVA with Sidak's multiple comparisons tests. TCRdb carries this immuneACCESS record with in-frame sequences only. Its versions omit some clonotypes, under half of them owing to an unresolved V gene in the studies checked, with the rest unexplained. That table furnishes V, J and clone size, whereas the DNA furnished D and trimming. The sample records 65,000 to 100,000 clones, about 90% of which are singletons. The ten largest clones represent 6% to 7.5% of the sample.

This material consisted of peripheral blood, taken 28 days after the second AZD1222 dose. The receptor comes from an adult who received the AZD1222 COVID-19 vaccine.

The CDR3 sequence is CASSLAGGGTQYF. The DNA sequence is given as TGTGCCAGCAGTTTAGCGGGAGGCGGGACGCAGTATTTT. This chain is built from TRBV12-3 or TRBV12-4 and TRBJ2-3; a tentative D match to TRBD2 spans 6 bases. The CDR3 numbers 13 residues from cysteine through phenylalanine. Of all the DNA, just the CDR3 is kept, 39 bases in frame from base 1. A distance of 10 bases separates the germline ends of V and J, which lose 0 bases and 9 bases respectively.